This T cell receptor (beta chain) was profiled in a study of blood T cells in healthy people across ages. As regards this clonotype: The antigen is undetermined.

Points from the study as a whole: The long-lived group displayed more naive CD4+ cells, plus higher diversity, than the aged donors did.

With a J-beta primer mix and a sample-barcoded 5' primer, a second PCR ran about 7 to 11 cycles. TCRdb reprocessed the 5' RACE reads with MiXCR, giving one entry per CDR3 protein. The table lists 800,000 or so distinct CDR3 sequences, roughly 25% of them singletons, with around 3.6% in the top ten. The same data also went into a second study, on T cells of mothers and their children.

What was sequenced was blood. The sequence was collected from a boy between 10 and 17 years old in good health.

In DNA form, the CDR3 reads TGCAGTGCTAGAAAACTAGGAACGTACGAGCAGTACTTC. Its protein is CSARKLGTYEQYF. V and J are TRBV20-1 and TRBJ2-7, with a weak D call TRBD2 (5 bases). This CDR3 has 13 residues. CDR1 and CDR2 (germline): DFQATT, SNEGSKA (reference sequence). Trimming left V 2 bases short and J 4 bases short, with 12 bases between.